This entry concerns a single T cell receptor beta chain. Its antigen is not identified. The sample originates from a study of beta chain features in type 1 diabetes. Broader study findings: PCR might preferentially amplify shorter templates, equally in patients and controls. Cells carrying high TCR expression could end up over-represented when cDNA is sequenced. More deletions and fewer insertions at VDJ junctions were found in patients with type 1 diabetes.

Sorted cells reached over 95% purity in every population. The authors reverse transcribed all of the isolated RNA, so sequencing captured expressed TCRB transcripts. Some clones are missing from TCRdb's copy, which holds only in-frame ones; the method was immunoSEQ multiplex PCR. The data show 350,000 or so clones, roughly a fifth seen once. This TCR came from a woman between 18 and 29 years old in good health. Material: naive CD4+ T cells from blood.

CDR3 nucleotides: TGTGCCTGGAGTTCTGCCCGCGGATTAGCTTATGGCTACACCTTC. Protein sequence: CAWSSARGLAYGYTF. This chain connects TRBV30 to TRBJ1-2; D not certain. CDR3 length equals 15 residues. V was cut by 2 bases and J by 5 bases, with 18 bases left in between. Per germline, CDR1 GTSNPN and CDR2 SVGIG (reference sequence).